This T cell receptor (beta chain) appears in the sequencing data of a study of response to subunit inactivated influenza vaccine. Study-wide results and caveats: Each seasonal influenza vaccination, the authors suggested, recruits few new T cells.

The CDR3 spans 15 amino acids, including both terminal residues. CDR1 is MGHDK, CDR2 SYGVNS, per germline. This clonotype was seen only a few times. The antigen remains unidentified. No DNA is shown, since the ends of the CDR3 on it are uncertain; the CDR3 is the one TCRdb lists. TCRdb called the RT-PCR reads again in MiXCR, with one record for every CDR3 protein. The repertoire holds under 850,000 distinct CDR3 sequences, with about a fifth as singletons. The TCR comes from a man in his forties or fifties who received an inactivated influenza vaccine. J is TRBJ2-3 and V is TRBV25-1; the D segment call TRBD2 is taken from the table without a DNA check. The source material was PBMCs from blood, sampled about 5 days after vaccination. The CDR3 protein is CASSEGVAGGSIEYF.